This TCR beta chain was sequenced for a study of blood T cells in healthy people across ages. About the research overall: T cells yielded about one barcoded beta molecule per two cells through template switching.

Those donating, healthy Caucasian individuals from Russia, were aged about 6 to 95. Per sample, a minimum of 6.5 million PBMCs were isolated. The CDR3 totals 15 residues. The trim removed 5 bases at V and 8 bases at J, leaving 11 bases unmatched. Germline V CDR1 and CDR2: SGHTA, FQGTGA. Sample-barcoded 5' priming and a J-beta primer mix drove a second PCR of about 7 to 12 cycles. A template-switch adaptor that had 12 random nucleotides put a tag on each cDNA molecule. TCRdb ran MiXCR on the 5' RACE reads and lists one entry per CDR3 protein. The sample lists some 1.6 million distinct CDR3 sequences, about 35% occurring once.

The TCR originated in a woman aged 25 to 39 in good health. Sequencing used blood. This sequence joins TRBV7-3 and TRBJ2-3, with TRBD2 identical over 9 bases. This CDR3 reads CASSDTGTSQGTQYF. The CDR3 region has the DNA TGTGCCAGCAGCGACACCGGGACTAGCCAGGGTACGCAGTATTTT.